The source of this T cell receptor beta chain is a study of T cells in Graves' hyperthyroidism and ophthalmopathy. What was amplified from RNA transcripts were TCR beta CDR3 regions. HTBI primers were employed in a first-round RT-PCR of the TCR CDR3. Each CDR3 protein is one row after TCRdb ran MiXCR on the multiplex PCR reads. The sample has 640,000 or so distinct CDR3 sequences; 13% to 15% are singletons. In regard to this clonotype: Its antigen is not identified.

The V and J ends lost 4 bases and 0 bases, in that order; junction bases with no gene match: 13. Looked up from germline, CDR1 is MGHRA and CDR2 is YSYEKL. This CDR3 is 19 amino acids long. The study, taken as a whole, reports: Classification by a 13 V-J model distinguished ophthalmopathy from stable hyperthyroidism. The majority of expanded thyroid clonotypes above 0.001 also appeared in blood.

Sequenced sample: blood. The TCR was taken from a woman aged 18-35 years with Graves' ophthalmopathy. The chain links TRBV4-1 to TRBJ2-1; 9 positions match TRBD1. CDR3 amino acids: CASSPWTGAALSSYNEQFF. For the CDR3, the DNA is TGCGCCAGCAGCCCCTGGACAGGGGCCGCCCTCAGCTCCTACAATGAGCAGTTCTTC.